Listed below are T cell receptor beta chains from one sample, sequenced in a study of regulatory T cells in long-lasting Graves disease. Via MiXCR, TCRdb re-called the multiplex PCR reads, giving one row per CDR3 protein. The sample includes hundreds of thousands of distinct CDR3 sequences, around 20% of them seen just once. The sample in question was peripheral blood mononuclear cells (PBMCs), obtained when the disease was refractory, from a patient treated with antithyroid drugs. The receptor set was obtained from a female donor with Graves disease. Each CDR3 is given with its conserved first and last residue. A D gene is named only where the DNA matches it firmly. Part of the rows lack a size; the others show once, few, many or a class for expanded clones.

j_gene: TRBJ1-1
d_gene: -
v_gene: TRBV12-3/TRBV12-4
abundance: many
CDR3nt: TGTGCCAGCAGTGTAAGTGCTGAAGCTTTCTTT
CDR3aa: CASSVSAEAFF

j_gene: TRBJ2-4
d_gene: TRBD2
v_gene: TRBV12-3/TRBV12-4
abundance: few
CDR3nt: TGTGCCAGCAGTTTAATGCTAGCGGGAGGGGCCAAAAACATTCAGTACTTC
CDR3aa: CASSLMLAGGAKNIQYF

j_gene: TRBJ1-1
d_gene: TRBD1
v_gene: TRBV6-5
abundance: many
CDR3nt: TGTGCCAGCAGTTCCAGGAGACAGGGTGAAGCTTTCTTT
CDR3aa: CASSSRRQGEAFF

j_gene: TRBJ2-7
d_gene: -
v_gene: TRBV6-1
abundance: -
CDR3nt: TGTGCCAGCAGTCCTACTATTGTTTGGCTGGGGGAAGGCTACGAGCAGTACTTC
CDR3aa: CASSPTIVWLGEGYEQYF

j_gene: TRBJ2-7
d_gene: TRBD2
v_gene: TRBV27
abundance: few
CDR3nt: TGTGCCAGCAGTCCTAGCGGGGGGATGTACGAGCAGTACTTC
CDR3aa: CASSPSGGMYEQYF

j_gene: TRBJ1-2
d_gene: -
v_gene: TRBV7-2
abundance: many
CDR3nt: TGTGCCAGCAGCTTAGCACAGGGAGGCGGCTACACCTTC
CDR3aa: CASSLAQGGGYTF

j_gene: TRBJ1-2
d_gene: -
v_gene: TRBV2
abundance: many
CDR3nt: TGTGCCAGCAGTGAGACAGCATCATGGGGTGGCTACACCTTC
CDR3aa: CASSETASWGGYTF

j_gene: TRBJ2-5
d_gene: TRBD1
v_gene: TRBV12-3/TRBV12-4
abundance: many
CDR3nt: TGTGCCAGCAGCTTGACAGGGAGTTTCCAAGAGACCCAGTACTTC
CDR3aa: CASSLTGSFQETQYF

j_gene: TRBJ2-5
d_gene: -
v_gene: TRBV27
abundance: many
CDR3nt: TGTGCCAGCAGTTTACGGGTACGAGAGACCCAGTACTTC
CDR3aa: CASSLRVRETQYF

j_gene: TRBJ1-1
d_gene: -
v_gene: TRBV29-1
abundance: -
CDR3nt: TGCAGCGTCCGGGACGGCAAGCCCGAAGCTTTCTTT
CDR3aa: CSVRDGKPEAFF

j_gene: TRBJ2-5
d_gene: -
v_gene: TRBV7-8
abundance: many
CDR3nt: TGTGCCAGCAGCTTAGCGCGAAGTCTGGAGACCCAGTACTTC
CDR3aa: CASSLARSLETQYF

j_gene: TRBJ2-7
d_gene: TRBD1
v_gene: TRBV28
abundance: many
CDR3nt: TGTGCCAGCAGTGCCCCGGGACAGATGATCTACGAGCAGTACTTC
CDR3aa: CASSAPGQMIYEQYF

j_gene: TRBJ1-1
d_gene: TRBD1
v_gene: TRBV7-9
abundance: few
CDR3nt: TGTGCCAGCAGCTGGACAGGGAAGGAGGACACTGAAGCTTTCTTT
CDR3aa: CASSWTGKEDTEAFF

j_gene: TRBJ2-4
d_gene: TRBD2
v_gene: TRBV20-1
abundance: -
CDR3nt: TGCAGTGCTCCCCGTATTATAGCGGGAGTACCCCTCCCGGGAAACATTCAGTACTTC
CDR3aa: CSAPRIIAGVPLPGNIQYF

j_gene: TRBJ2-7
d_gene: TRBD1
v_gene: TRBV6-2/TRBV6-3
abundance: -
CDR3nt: TGTGCCAGCAGTACCCCGGGACAGCCACCTTACGAGCAGTACTTC
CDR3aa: CASSTPGQPPYEQYF

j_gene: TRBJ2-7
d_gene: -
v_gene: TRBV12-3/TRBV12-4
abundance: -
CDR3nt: TGTGCCAGCAGTTCACCCAGGGACGAGCAGTACTTC
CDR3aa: CASSSPRDEQYF

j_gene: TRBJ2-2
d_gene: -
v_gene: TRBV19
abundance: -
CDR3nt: TGTGCCAGTAGTAAGGGGTTGGACACCGGGGAGCTGTTTTTT
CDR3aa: CASSKGLDTGELFF

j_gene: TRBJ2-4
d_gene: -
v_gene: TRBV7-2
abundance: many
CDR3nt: TGTGCCAGCAGCGTAGGTAACATTCAGTACTTC
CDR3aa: CASSVGNIQYF

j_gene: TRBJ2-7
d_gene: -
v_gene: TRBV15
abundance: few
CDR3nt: TGTGCCACCAGCAGAGAGAGAGCGGGCTCCTACGAGCAGTACTTC
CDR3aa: CATSRERAGSYEQYF

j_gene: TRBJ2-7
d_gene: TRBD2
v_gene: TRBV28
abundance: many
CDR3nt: TGTGCCAGCAGTTTCCCTAGCGGGAGGGCCCACGAGCAGTACTTC
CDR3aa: CASSFPSGRAHEQYF

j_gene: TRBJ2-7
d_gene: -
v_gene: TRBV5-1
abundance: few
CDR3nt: TGCGCCAGCAGCTTGAGGGACAACACCTACGAGCAGTACTTC
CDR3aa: CASSLRDNTYEQYF

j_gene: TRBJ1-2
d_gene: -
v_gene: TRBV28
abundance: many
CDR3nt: TGTGCCAGCAGTTTAACGACTCACGGCTACACCTTC
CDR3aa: CASSLTTHGYTF

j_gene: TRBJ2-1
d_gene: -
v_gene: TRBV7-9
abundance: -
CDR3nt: TGTGCCAGCAGCTTAGACGATGCGGACGAGGATGAGCAGTTCTTC
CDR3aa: CASSLDDADEDEQFF

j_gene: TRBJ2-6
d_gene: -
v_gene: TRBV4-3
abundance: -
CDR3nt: TGCGCCAGCAGCCAAGGAGACCCCTCTGGGGCCAACGTCCTGACTTTC
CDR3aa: CASSQGDPSGANVLTF

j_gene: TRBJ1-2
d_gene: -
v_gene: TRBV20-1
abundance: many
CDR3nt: TGCAGTGCTAGAGAAGGGGGGGGCGACTATGGCTACACCTTC
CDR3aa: CSAREGGGDYGYTF

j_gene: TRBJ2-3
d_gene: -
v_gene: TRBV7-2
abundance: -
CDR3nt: TGTGCCAGCACCCTATCAGATACGCAGTATTTT
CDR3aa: CASTLSDTQYF

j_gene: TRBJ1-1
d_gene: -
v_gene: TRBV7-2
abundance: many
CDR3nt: TGTGCCAGCAGCTTCGTCGGTAGAAACACTGAAGCTTTCTTT
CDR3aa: CASSFVGRNTEAFF

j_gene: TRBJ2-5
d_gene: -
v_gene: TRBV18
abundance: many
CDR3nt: TGTGCCAGCTCACCACGCGAGGGGACCGAAGAGACCCAGTACTTC
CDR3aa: CASSPREGTEETQYF

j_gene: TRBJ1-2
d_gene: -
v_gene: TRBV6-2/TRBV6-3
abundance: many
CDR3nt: TGTGCCACCCTGGGCGGAGTAGCTAACTACACCTTC
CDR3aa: CATLGGVANYTF

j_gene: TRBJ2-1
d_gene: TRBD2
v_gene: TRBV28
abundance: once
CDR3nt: TGTGCCAGCAGTCCTACTAGCGTCCGCCAGCAGTTCTTC
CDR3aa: CASSPTSVRQQFF

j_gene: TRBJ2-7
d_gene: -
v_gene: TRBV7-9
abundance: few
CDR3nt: TGTGCCAGCAACGTGGGGGCGGACTACGAGCAGTACTTC
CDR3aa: CASNVGADYEQYF

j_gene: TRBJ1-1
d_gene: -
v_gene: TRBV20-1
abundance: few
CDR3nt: TGCAGTGCTAGTTATGAGGGGATGAACACTGAAGCTTTCTTT
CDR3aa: CSASYEGMNTEAFF

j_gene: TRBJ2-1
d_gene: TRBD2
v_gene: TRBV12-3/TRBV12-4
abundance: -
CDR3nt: TGTGCCAGCAGTTTTCTGGCGGGAGGGCCCAATGAGCAGTTCTTC
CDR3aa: CASSFLAGGPNEQFF

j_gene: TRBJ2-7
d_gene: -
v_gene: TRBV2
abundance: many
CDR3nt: TGTGCCAGCAGTGATTTTAGCGGAAGATCCGAGCAGTACTTC
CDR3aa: CASSDFSGRSEQYF

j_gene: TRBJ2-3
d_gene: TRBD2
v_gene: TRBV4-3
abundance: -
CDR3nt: TGCGCCAGCAGCCTAGATAGCGGGAGCACAGATACGCAGTATTTT
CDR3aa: CASSLDSGSTDTQYF

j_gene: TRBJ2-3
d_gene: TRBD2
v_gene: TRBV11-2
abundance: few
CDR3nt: TGTGCCAGCAGCCGTTCGAGGCTAGCGGGAGGAACAGATACGCAGTATTTT
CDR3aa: CASSRSRLAGGTDTQYF

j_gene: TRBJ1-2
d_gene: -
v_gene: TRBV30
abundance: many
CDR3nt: TGTGCCTGGAGCGGGGGCGCCTATGGCTACACCTTC
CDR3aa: CAWSGGAYGYTF

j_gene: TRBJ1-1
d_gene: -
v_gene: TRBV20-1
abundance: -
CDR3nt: TGCAGTGCTAGAGTGGGGAGCACTGAAGCTTTCTTT
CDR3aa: CSARVGSTEAFF

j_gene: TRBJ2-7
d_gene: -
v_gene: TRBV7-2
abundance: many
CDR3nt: TGTGCCAGCAGCGCAAGCGGACTTATCTACGAGCAGTACTTC
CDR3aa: CASSASGLIYEQYF

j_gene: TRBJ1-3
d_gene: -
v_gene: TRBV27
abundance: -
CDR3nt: TGTGCCAGCAGTCCGAACACAGCTGGAAACACCATATATTTT
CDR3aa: CASSPNTAGNTIYF

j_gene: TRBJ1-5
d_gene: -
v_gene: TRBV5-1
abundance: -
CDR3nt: TGCGCCAGCCACGGGACAAGCAATCAGCCCCAGCATTTT
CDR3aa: CASHGTSNQPQHF

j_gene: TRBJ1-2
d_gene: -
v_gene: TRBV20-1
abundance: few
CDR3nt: TGCAGTGGGGAGGCTTTCGACTATGGCTACACCTTC
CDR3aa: CSGEAFDYGYTF

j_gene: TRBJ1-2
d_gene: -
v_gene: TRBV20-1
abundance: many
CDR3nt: TGCAGTGCTAGAGGAACAGGGCTTGGCTACACCTTC
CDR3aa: CSARGTGLGYTF

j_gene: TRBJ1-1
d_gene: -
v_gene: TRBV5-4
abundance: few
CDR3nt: TGTGCCAGCAGCCAGCGGGCGGGACAGAACACTGAAGCTTTCTTT
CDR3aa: CASSQRAGQNTEAFF

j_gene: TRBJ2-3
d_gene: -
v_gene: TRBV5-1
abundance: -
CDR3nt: TGCGCCAGCAGCCCCTTGAGGGGTAGCACAGATACGCAGTATTTT
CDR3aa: CASSPLRGSTDTQYF

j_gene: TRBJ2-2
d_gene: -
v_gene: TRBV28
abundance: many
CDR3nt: TGTGCCAGCAGCGGGGTCGACAGTAACACCGGGGAGCTGTTTTTT
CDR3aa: CASSGVDSNTGELFF

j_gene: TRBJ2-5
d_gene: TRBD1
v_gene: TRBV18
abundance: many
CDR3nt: TGTGCCAGCTCATGGACAGGGGGACAAGAGACCCAGTACTTC
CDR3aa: CASSWTGGQETQYF

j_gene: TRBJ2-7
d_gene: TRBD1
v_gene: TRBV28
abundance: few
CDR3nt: TGTGCCAGCAGCCCCGCTTTGGGACAGATTTACGAGCAGTACTTC
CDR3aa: CASSPALGQIYEQYF